What follows are 16 T cell receptor beta chains derived from one specimen sequenced in a study of blood T cell repertoires in COVID-19. The method was immunoSEQ multiplex PCR; TCRdb's version includes in-frame clones alone and lacks a portion of them. Among around 70,000 clones, around three quarters were seen once, and the ten largest hold about 25%. The sample taken for sequencing was peripheral blood. The receptors stem from a human donor in a cohort sampled during active COVID-19.

The gene calls are TRBV28 and TRBJ2-2; 8 bases map to TRBD1. Germline assignment: CDR1 MDHEN and CDR2 SYDVKM. The CDR3 runs to 15 residues. Losses at the gene ends were 6 bases for V and 6 bases for J; bases not matched to a gene: 9. The CDR3: CASRYGQGRSGELFF. For the CDR3, the DNA is TGTGCCAGCAGATATGGACAGGGAAGGTCCGGGGAGCTGTTTTTT.

This clone was detected only a few times. This sequence joins TRBV6-2 or TRBV6-3 and TRBJ2-7, with D unclear. The CDR3 is 14 residues long. From germline, CDR1 is MNHEY and CDR2 SVGEGT. Trimming removed 1 base from V and 3 bases from J, with 10 bases in between. The CDR3 DNA reads as TGTGCCAGCAGTTACTACGGGTTTGGCTACGAGCAGTACTTC. Amino acid sequence: CASSYYGFGYEQYF.

The chain uses TRBV5-4 and TRBJ2-1, with 7 bases matching TRBD1. CDR1 and CDR2 (germline): SGHNT, YYREEE (reference sequence). V shed 9 bases, J shed 3 bases, and the junction held 15 bases outside the gene matches. The CDR3 spans 16 residues. The chain's CDR3 is CATQLQQGSNYNEQFF. The CDR3 nucleotides read TGTGCCACCCAACTACAACAGGGGTCTAACTACAATGAGCAGTTCTTC.

The CDR3 reads CASSSTSGGARDTQYF. DNA for the CDR3: TGTGCCAGCAGCTCGACTAGCGGGGGGGCACGGGATACGCAGTATTTT. This chain uses TRBV7-2 with TRBJ2-3, with 14 bases identical to TRBD2. This CDR3 spans 16 amino acids. The V gene's germline CDR1 is SGHTA and CDR2 FQGNSA. Trimming took 4 bases from V and 6 from J; bases not matched to a gene: 6.

The CDR3 is CASSGALAGGRDTQYF. The CDR3 DNA reads as TGTGCCAGCAGTGGGGCCCTAGCGGGGGGGCGAGATACGCAGTATTTT. The chain carries TRBV28 and TRBJ2-3, with 12 bases aligning to TRBD2. CDR3 length equals 16 residues. CDR1 and CDR2 from the germline V gene are MDHEN and SYDVKM. The V gene end was trimmed by 5 bases and the J gene end by 5 bases; junction bases not matched to a gene: 8.

The DNA of the CDR3 is TGTGCCAGCAGCCAAGACAGACAATACGAGCAGTACTTC. Amino acid sequence: CASSQDRQYEQYF. The chain couples TRBV3-1 (or the pseudogene TRBV3-2) to TRBJ2-7; D not resolved. Germline V gives CDR1 LGHDT, CDR2 YNNKEL (reference sequence). With 0 bases removed from V and 4 bases from J, the gap between germline ends came to 7 bases. The CDR3 runs to 13 residues.

The chain couples TRBV5-4 to TRBJ1-3; 10 bases are a match to TRBD1. Germline CDR1 and CDR2: SGHNT and YYREEE (reference sequence). J lost 6 bases, V lost 4 bases, and 7 bases had no gene match. The CDR3 length is 15 residues. CDR3 protein: CASSVGQGMTNTIYF. In DNA form, the CDR3 reads TGTGCCAGCAGCGTGGGACAGGGGATGACAAACACCATATATTTT.

The chain links TRBV5-1 to TRBJ2-7; 7 positions match TRBD1. CDR1 is SGHRS, CDR2 YFSETQ, per germline. V was clipped by 2 bases and J by 0 bases; unmatched bases: 2. The CDR3 length is 14 residues. CDR3 sequence (DNA): TGCGCCAGCAGCTTCGGGACAGCCTCCTACGAGCAGTACTTC. This codes for CASSFGTASYEQYF.

V is TRBV4-1 and J is TRBJ2-3, with TRBD2 matching over 10 bases. Germline assignment: CDR1 MGHRA and CDR2 YSYEKL. The CDR3 is 17 residues long. Losses at the gene ends were 2 bases for V and 5 bases for J; bases not matched to a gene: 10. CDR3 sequence: CASSQTSSGRAIDTQYF. In DNA form, the CDR3 reads TGCGCCAGCAGCCAAACTTCAAGCGGGAGGGCCATAGATACGCAGTATTTT.

This clone has only a few counts. V is TRBV6-6 and J is TRBJ1-2, with TRBD1 as a possible D gene (5 bases). V was trimmed by 2 bases and J by 5 bases, leaving 18 bases between them. Germline CDR1 reads MNHNY; CDR2 reads SVGAGI (reference sequence). The CDR3 is made up of 16 amino acids. The CDR3 spells CASSYGGEGSGYGYTF. The CDR3 region has the DNA TGTGCCAGCAGTTACGGAGGGGAGGGGAGTGGGTATGGCTACACCTTC.

The V call is TRBV7-2, the J call TRBJ1-1; TRBD1 is a possible D gene (6 bases). The length of the CDR3 is 15 residues. The V end lost 5 bases, the J end lost 12 bases, and 25 bases lay between the germline ends. CDR1 SGHTA and CDR2 FQGNSA come from the germline V gene. The CDR3 here is CASSPRTYLGADSFF. Here the CDR3 DNA reads TGTGCCAGCAGCCCAAGGACCTACTTGGGGGCGGACTCTTTCTTT.

The V call is TRBV2, the J call TRBJ2-2, with TRBD2 as a possible D gene (6 bases). V was trimmed by 4 bases and J by 5 bases, leaving 17 bases between them. The CDR3 runs 16 residues. CDR1 and CDR2 from the germline V gene are SNHLY and FYNNEI. CDR3 DNA sequence: TGTGCCAGCAGTGCGATAGGGGTCGGAGGGACCGGGGAGCTGTTTTTT. Protein product: CASSAIGVGGTGELFF.

CDR3 in DNA: TGTGCCAGTAGTATGCTCCCGGGGGAGCAGTTCTTC. This gives the protein CASSMLPGEQFF. This sequence joins TRBV19 and TRBJ2-1; possibly TRBD2 for D (5 bases). V lost 3 bases and J 10 bases, leaving 10 bases between the germline ends. CDR3 length: 12 residues. CDR1 is LNHDA and CDR2 is SQIVND in the germline V gene (reference sequence).

The V gene is TRBV19, the J gene TRBJ1-3; D might be TRBD1 (6 bases). The CDR3 covers 16 residues. Trimming left V 5 bases short and J 2 bases short, with 16 bases between. CDR1 is LNHDA, CDR2 SQIVND, per germline (reference sequence). The CDR3 loop is CASSPPGTHPGNTIYF. The CDR3 DNA sequence: TGTGCCAGTAGTCCCCCCGGGACACATCCTGGAAACACCATATATTTT.

The V gene is TRBV7-9, the J gene TRBJ2-4, with D hard to call. The V gene's germline CDR1 is SEHNR and CDR2 FQNEAQ (reference sequence). The CDR3 length is 11 residues. V shed 5 bases and J shed 13 bases, with 12 bases lying between them. The DNA for the CDR3 is TGTGCCAGCAGCAACTGGGCCGCCCAGTACTTC. It codes for CASSNWAAQYF.

This chain connects TRBV30 to TRBJ2-3, with TRBD2 matching 10 bases. Germline CDR1 reads GTSNPN; CDR2 reads SVGIG (reference sequence). The CDR3 has 15 residues. V was clipped by 2 bases and J by 4 bases; unmatched bases: 6. Here the CDR3 reads CAWSPLAGRADTQYF. Written as DNA, the CDR3 is TGTGCCTGGAGTCCACTAGCGGGGAGGGCAGATACGCAGTATTTT.